The 15 T cell receptor beta chains given below trace back to one sample, sequenced in a study of OX40 agonist ivuxolimab in advanced cancers. Assay used: immunoSEQ multiplex PCR; TCRdb lists only in-frame clones, some missing. The table includes over 100,000 clones, around 87% detected once. The sample was CD4+ or CD8+ T cells sorted from blood, taken in a trial of the OX40 agonist ivuxolimab. All receptors come from an adult with an advanced solid tumor such as melanoma, head and neck, liver or kidney cancer.

This rearrangement joins TRBV5-1 to TRBJ2-7; the match to TRBD1 covers 8 bases. The germline V gene encodes CDR1 SGHRS and CDR2 YFSETQ. Unmatched junction bases numbered 4, after V lost 4 bases and J lost 1 base. The CDR3 has 14 residues. The CDR3 protein is CASSGQGPSYEQYF. The CDR3 nucleotides are TGCGCCAGCAGCGGACAGGGACCTTCCTACGAGCAGTACTTC.

V is TRBV10-3 and J is TRBJ2-2; no reliable D call. Germline CDR1 ENHRY, CDR2 SYGVKD. V was pared by 9 bases and J by 4 bases, with 15 bases between. The CDR3 has 14 residues. Written as DNA, the CDR3 is TGTGCCATTAAGGATCTAGGTAGCACCGGGGAGCTGTTTTTT. This codes for CAIKDLGSTGELFF.

The chain combines TRBV18 with TRBJ1-1; D is possibly TRBD1 (5 bases). V lost 3 bases and J 4 bases, leaving 12 bases between the germline ends. The CDR3 runs to 14 residues. Germline lookup yields CDR1 KGHSH and CDR2 LQKENI. Here the CDR3 reads CASSPDRGGTEAFF. The CDR3 DNA sequence: TGTGCCAGCTCACCCGACAGAGGTGGCACTGAAGCTTTCTTT.

A single count supports this clone. The genes are TRBV27 and TRBJ2-7; D may match TRBD1 or TRBD2 (5 bases each). CDR3 length: 17 residues. Germline CDR1 is MNHEY and CDR2 is SMNVEV (reference sequence). Trimming took off 6 bases at V and 2 bases at J, with 23 bases between the two ends. CDR3 coding DNA: TGTGCCAGCAGAGAAACAGTTCGGGGCCCCACACCCTACGAGCAGTACTTC. This gives the protein CASRETVRGPTPYEQYF.

The genes are TRBV28 and TRBJ1-2; the D is unclear. This CDR3 has 15 amino acids. Per germline, CDR1 MDHEN and CDR2 SYDVKM. V was shortened by 6 bases and J by 4 bases, with 18 bases between the two germline ends. CDR3 coding DNA: TGTGCCAGCAGCCCCATTGGTACGGACTCCTATGGCTACACCTTC. Protein sequence: CASSPIGTDSYGYTF.

The CDR3 here is CATTKQGPYEKLFF. As DNA, the CDR3 is TGTGCCACTACCAAACAGGGGCCCTATGAAAAACTGTTTTTT. V usage is TRBV15 and J usage is TRBJ1-4; 7 bases match TRBD1. Germline loops: CDR1 LNHNV, CDR2 YYDKDF (reference sequence). J was trimmed by 6 bases and V by 9 bases; bases with no gene match: 10. CDR3 length: 14 residues.

This sequence joins TRBV30 and TRBJ2-3; no reliable D call. From germline, CDR1 is GTSNPN and CDR2 SVGIG (reference sequence). V gave up 3 bases and J gave up 1 base, with 14 bases separating them. The CDR3 spans 15 residues. The CDR3 nucleotides are TGTGCCTGGAGCCCAACAGCGATGCGCACAGATACGCAGTATTTT. It is translated as CAWSPTAMRTDTQYF.

The chain links TRBV9 to TRBJ2-7; 9 bases align to TRBD1. The CDR3 has 14 amino acids. V shed 3 bases, J shed 4 bases, and the junction held 5 bases outside the gene matches. CDR1 is SGDLS, CDR2 YYNGEE, per germline. This CDR3 reads CASSEGDRVYEQYF. The CDR3 DNA follows: TGTGCCAGCAGCGAAGGGGACAGGGTTTACGAGCAGTACTTC.

This clone has just one count. The V call is TRBV7-9, the J call TRBJ2-2, with 10 bases fitting TRBD1. Germline-derived CDR1 and CDR2 are SEHNR and FQNEAQ (reference sequence). V was clipped by 1 base and J by 5 bases; unmatched bases: 4. The length of the CDR3 is 16 residues. The CDR3 sequence: CASSLGQGALTGELFF. CDR3 bases: TGTGCCAGCAGCTTAGGACAGGGGGCTCTGACCGGGGAGCTGTTTTTT.

This clone came up once. The chain couples TRBV6-5 to TRBJ2-5; D tentatively reads TRBD1 or TRBD2 (6 bases each). Looked up from germline, CDR1 is MNHEY and CDR2 is SVGAGI. V was clipped by 8 bases and J by 1 base, with 11 bases between them. This CDR3 is built from 13 residues. The CDR3 DNA reads TGTGCCAGCCACGGGGGCACCCAAGAGACCCAGTACTTC. Amino acids: CASHGGTQETQYF.

The chain couples TRBV7-9 to TRBJ2-7, with D possibly matching TRBD2 (7 bases). Germline loops: CDR1 SEHNR, CDR2 FQNEAQ (reference sequence). The V end lost 2 bases, the J end lost 3 bases, and 23 bases lay between the germline ends. The CDR3 is 18 amino acids. The CDR3 here is CASSLFRGSGELHYEQYF. The DNA for the CDR3 is TGTGCCAGCAGCTTATTCAGGGGAAGCGGGGAGTTACACTACGAGCAGTACTTC.

The rearrangement uses TRBV30 and TRBJ1-2, with D perhaps matching TRBD1 (6 bases). CDR3 length equals 14 residues. Deletions cut 0 bases from V and 8 bases from J, with 16 bases between. Germline V gives CDR1 GTSNPN, CDR2 SVGIG (reference sequence). The DNA of the CDR3 is TGTGCCTGGAGTGTATTGGGCAGGGGAGGCGGCTACACCTTC. Translation gives CAWSVLGRGGGYTF.

V usage is TRBV29-1 and J usage is TRBJ1-1, with D perhaps matching TRBD1 (5 bases). The V gene lost 8 bases and the J gene lost 4 bases, with 17 bases spanning the gap. Germline V gene sequence: CDR1 SQVTM, CDR2 ANQGSEA. The CDR3 loop spans 13 amino acids. DNA for the CDR3: TGCAGCACAATACAGGTACGTGGCACTGAAGCTTTCTTT. Its translation is CSTIQVRGTEAFF.

The V and J genes are TRBV28 and TRBJ1-5; D is unresolved. The V end lost 7 bases, the J end lost 4 bases, and 14 bases lay between the germline ends. The germline V gene encodes CDR1 MDHEN and CDR2 SYDVKM. The length of the CDR3 is 14 residues. CDR3 protein: CASNEISLNQPQHF. CDR3 nucleotides: TGTGCCAGCAACGAGATCTCTTTAAATCAGCCCCAGCATTTT.

CDR3 amino acids: CASSLEGRQPNSPLHF. In nucleotides, the CDR3 is TGTGCCAGCAGCTTAGAGGGGCGACAGCCAAATTCACCCCTCCACTTT. The rearrangement joins TRBV11-2 to TRBJ1-6, with D perhaps matching TRBD1 (5 bases). This CDR3 is built from 16 residues. Germline V gives CDR1 SGHAT, CDR2 FQNNGV. V lost 0 bases and J 7 bases, leaving 13 bases between the germline ends.